The present TCR beta chain was sequenced within a study of T cell responses to AZD1222 COVID-19 vaccine. A word on this clone: The antigen remains undetermined.

Study results and caveats: Spike-wide coverage was observed for vaccine-associated CD4 TCRs, with dominant responses at 160-218 and 743-854.

Clones were sequenced by immunoSEQ multiplex PCR, and TCRdb holds only the in-frame ones, with some missing. The repertoire holds 150,000 to 200,000 clones, 90% seen once, with 5% to 6.5% in the top ten. This CDR3 is built from 14 residues. Germline V gives CDR1 SGHRS, CDR2 YFSETQ. The trim removed 2 bases at V and 8 bases at J, leaving 4 bases unmatched. The TCR was taken from an adult who received the AZD1222 COVID-19 vaccine. The sequenced sample was peripheral blood, obtained 28 days after the second AZD1222 dose. The chain has TRBV5-1 and TRBJ1-6; 7 bases fit TRBD1. Written as DNA, the CDR3 is TGCGCCAGCAGCTTTCAGGGGGAGGATTCACCCCTCCACTTT. This translates into CASSFQGEDSPLHF.